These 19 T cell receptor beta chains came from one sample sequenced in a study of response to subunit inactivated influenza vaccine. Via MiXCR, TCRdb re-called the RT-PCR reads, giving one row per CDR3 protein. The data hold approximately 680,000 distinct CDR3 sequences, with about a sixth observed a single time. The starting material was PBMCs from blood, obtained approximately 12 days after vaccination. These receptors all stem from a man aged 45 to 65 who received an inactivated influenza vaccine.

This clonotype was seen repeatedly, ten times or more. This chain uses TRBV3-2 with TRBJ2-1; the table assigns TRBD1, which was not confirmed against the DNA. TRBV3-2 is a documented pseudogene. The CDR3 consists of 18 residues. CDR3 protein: CASSQNPWQGAEISWQFF. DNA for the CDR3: TGTGCCAGCAGCCAAAACCCGTGGCAGGGGGCCGAAATTAGTTGGCAGTTCTTC.

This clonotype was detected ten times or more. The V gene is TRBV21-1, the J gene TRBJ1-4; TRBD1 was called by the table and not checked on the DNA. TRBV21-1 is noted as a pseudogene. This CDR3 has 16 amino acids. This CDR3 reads CASSKGRKGVDEKLFF. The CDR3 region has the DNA TGTGCCAGCAGCAAAGGGAGGAAAGGGGTTGATGAAAAACTGTTTTTT.

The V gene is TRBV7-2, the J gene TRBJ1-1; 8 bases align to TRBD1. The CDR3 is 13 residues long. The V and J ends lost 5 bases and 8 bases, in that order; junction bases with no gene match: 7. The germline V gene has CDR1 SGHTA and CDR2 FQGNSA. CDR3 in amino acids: CASSQGQVGEAFF. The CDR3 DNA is TGTGCCAGCAGCCAGGGACAGGTGGGGGAAGCTTTCTTT.

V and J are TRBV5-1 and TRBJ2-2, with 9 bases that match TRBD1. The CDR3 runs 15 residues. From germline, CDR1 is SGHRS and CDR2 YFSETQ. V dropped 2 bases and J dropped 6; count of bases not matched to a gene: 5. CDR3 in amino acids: CASSLQGAKAGELFF. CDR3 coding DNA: TGCGCCAGCAGCTTACAGGGGGCGAAGGCCGGGGAGCTGTTTTTT.

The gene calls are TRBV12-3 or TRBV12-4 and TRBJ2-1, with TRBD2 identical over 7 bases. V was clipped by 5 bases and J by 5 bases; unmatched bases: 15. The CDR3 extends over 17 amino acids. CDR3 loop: CASSESGTGGTHNEQFF. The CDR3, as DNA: TGTGCCAGCAGTGAATCCGGGACGGGGGGTACCCACAATGAGCAGTTCTTC.

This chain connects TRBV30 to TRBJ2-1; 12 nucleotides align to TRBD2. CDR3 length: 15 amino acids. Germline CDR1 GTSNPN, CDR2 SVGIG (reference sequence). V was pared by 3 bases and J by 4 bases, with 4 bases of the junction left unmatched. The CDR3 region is CAWSGTSGFYNEQFF. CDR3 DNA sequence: TGTGCCTGGAGCGGGACTAGCGGGTTTTACAATGAGCAGTTCTTC.

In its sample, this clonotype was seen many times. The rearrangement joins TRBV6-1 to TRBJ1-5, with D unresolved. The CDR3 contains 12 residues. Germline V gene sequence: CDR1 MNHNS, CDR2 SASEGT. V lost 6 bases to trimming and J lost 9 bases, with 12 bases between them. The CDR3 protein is CASRAGVRPQHF. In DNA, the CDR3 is TGTGCCAGCAGGGCCGGGGTTAGGCCCCAGCATTTT.

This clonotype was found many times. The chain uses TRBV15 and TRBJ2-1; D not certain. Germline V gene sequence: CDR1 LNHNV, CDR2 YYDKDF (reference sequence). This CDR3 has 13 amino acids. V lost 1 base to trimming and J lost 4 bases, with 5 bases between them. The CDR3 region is CATSRGPYNEQFF. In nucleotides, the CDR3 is TGTGCCACCAGCAGAGGCCCTTACAATGAGCAGTTCTTC. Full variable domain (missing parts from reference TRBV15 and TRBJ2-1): DAMVIQNPRYQVTQFGKPVTLSCSQTLNHNVMYWYQQKSSQAPKLLFHYYDKDFNNEADTPDNFQSRRPNTSFCFLDIRSPGLGDTAMYLCATSRGPYNEQFFGPGTRLTVL.

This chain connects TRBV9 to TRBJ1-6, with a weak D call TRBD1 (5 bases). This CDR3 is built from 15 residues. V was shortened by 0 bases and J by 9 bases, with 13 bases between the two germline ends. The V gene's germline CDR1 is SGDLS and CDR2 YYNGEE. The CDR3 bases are TGTGCCAGCAGCGTAGCTATGATGGGGGGTTCACCCCTCCACTTT. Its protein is CASSVAMMGGSPLHF.

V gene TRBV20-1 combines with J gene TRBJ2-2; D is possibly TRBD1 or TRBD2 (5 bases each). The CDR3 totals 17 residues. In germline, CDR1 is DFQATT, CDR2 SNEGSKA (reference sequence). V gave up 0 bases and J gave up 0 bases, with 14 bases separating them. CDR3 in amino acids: CSARDRKRGTNTGELFF. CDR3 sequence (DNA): TGCAGTGCTAGAGATAGGAAGAGGGGAACGAACACCGGGGAGCTGTTTTTT.

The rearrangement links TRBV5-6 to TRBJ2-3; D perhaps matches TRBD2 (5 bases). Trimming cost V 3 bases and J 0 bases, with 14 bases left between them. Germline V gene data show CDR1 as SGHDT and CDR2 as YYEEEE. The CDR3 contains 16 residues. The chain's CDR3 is CASSSDGVTSTDTQYF. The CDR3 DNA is TGTGCCAGCAGCTCGGACGGGGTGACTAGCACAGATACGCAGTATTTT.

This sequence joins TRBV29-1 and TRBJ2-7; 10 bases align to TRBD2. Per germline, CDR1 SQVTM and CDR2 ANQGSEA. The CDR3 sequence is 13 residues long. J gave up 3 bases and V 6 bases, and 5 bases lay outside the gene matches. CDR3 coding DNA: TGCAGCGTCTCGGGACTAGCGAACTACGAGCAGTACTTC. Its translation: CSVSGLANYEQYF.

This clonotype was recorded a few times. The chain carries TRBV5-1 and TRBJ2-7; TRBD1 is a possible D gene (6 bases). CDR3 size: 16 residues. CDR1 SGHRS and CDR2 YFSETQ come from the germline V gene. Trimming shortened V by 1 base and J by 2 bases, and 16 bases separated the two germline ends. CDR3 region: CASSLSASDRTYEQYF. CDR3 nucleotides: TGCGCCAGCAGCTTGAGTGCTTCGGACAGAACCTACGAGCAGTACTTC.

The CDR3 sequence is CATRGSGNNQPQHF. The CDR3 nucleotides read TGTGCCACCAGAGGTTCGGGGAACAATCAGCCCCAGCATTTT. The J gene is TRBJ1-5, the V gene TRBV24-1; unclear D gene. V shed 7 bases and J shed 3 bases, with 12 bases lying between them. Germline V gives CDR1 KGHDR, CDR2 SFDVKD. The CDR3 is 14 residues long.

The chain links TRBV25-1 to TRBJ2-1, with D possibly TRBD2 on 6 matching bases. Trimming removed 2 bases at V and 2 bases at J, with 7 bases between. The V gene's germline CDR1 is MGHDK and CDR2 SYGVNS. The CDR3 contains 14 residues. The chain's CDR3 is CASSEGTAYNEQFF. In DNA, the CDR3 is TGTGCCAGCAGTGAAGGGACTGCCTACAATGAGCAGTTCTTC. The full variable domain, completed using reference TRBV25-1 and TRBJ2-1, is EADIYQTPRYLVIGTGKKITLECSQTMGHDKMYWYQQDPGMELHLIHYSYGVNSTEKGDLSSESTVSRIRTEHFPLTLESARPSHTSQYLCASSEGTAYNEQFFGPGTRLTVL.

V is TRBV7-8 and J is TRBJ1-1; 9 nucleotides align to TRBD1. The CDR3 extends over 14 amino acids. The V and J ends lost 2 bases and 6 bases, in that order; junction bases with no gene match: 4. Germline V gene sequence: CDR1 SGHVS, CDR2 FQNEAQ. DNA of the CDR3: TGTGCCAGCAGCTTAAACAGGGGGCTGGCTGAAGCTTTCTTT. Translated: CASSLNRGLAEAFF. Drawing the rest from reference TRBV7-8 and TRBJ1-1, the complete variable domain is GAGVSQSPRYKVAKRGQDVALRCDPISGHVSLFWYQQALGQGPEFLTYFQNEAQLDKSGLPSDRFFAERPEGSVSTLKIQRTQQEDSAVYLCASSLNRGLAEAFFGQGTRLTVV.

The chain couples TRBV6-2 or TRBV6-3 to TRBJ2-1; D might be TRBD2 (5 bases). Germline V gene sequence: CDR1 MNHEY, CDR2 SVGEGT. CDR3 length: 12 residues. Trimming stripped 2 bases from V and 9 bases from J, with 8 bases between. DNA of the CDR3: TGTGCCAGCAGTTACCCTAGCATTGAGCAGTTCTTC. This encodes CASSYPSIEQFF.

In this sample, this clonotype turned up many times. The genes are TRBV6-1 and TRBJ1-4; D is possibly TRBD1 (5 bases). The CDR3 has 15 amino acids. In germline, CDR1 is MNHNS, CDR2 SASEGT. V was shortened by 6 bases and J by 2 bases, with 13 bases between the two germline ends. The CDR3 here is CASSPYGTTNEKLFF. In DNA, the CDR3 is TGTGCCAGCAGCCCTTACGGGACTACTAATGAAAAACTGTTTTTT.

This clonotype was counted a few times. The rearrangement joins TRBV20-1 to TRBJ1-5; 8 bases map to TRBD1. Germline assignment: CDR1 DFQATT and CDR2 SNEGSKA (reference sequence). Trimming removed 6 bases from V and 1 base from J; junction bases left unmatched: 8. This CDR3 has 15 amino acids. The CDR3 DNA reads TGCAGTGCAATTGCAGGGGGCTGGAGCAATCAGCCCCAGCATTTT. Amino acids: CSAIAGGWSNQPQHF.